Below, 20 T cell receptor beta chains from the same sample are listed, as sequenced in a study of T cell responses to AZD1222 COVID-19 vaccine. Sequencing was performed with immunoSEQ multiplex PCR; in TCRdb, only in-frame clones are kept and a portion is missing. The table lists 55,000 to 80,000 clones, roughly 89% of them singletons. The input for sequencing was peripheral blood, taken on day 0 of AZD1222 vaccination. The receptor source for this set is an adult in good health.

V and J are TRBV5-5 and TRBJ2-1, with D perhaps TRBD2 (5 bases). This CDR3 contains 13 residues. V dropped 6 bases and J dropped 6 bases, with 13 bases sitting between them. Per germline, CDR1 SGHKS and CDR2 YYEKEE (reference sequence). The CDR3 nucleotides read TGTGCCAGCAACTTAGGAGGTTCCAATGAGCAGTTCTTC. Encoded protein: CASNLGGSNEQFF.

The CDR3 region is CASSYSPDENIQYF. The CDR3, as DNA: TGTGCCAGCAGTTACAGTCCCGACGAAAACATTCAGTACTTC. The chain carries TRBV6-5 and TRBJ2-4; no firm D call. The germline CDR1 and CDR2 sequences are MNHEY and SVGAGI. The V and J ends lost 2 bases and 5 bases respectively, with 10 bases between them. This CDR3 is built from 14 residues.

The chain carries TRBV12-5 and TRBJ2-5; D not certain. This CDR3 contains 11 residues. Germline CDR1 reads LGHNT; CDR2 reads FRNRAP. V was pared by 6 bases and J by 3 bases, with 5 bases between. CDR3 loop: CASGSEETQYF. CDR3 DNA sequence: TGTGCTAGTGGCTCCGAAGAGACCCAGTACTTC.

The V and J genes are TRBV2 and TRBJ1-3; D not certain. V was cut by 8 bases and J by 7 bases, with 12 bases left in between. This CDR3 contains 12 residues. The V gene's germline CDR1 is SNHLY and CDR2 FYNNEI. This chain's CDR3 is CASGSRENTIYF. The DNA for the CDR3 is TGTGCCAGCGGGTCGCGGGAGAACACCATATATTTT.

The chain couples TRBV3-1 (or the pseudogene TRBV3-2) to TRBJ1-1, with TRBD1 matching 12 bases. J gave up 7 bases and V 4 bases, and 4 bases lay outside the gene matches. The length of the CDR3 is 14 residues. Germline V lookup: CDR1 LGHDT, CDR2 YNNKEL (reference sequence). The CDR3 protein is CASSPGTGGVEAFF. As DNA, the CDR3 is TGTGCCAGCAGCCCGGGGACAGGGGGCGTTGAAGCTTTCTTT.

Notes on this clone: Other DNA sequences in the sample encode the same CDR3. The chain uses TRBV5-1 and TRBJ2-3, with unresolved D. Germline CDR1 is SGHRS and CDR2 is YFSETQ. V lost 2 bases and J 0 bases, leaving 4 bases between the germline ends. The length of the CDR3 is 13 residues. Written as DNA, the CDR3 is TGCGCCAGCAGCTTTGGCAGCACAGATACGCAGTATTTT. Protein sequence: CASSFGSTDTQYF.

For the CDR3, the DNA is TGTGCCTGGAGTGTACTGCCGGCACGGCATGGCTACACCTTC. Its protein is CAWSVLPARHGYTF. The chain uses TRBV30 and TRBJ1-2; D remains unclear. Trimming pared 0 bases from V and 6 bases from J, leaving 14 bases between. The CDR3 extends over 14 amino acids. CDR1 is GTSNPN, CDR2 SVGIG, per germline (reference sequence).

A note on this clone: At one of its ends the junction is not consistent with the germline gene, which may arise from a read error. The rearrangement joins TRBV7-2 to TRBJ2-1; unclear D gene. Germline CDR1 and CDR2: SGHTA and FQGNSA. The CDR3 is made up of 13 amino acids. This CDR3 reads CASSSLDDNEQFF. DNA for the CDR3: TGTGCCAGCAGCTCCCTGGACGACAATGAACAGTTCTTC.

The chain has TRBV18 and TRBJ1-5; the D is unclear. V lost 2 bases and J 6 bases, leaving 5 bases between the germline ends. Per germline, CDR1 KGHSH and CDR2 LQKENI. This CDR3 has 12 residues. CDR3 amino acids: CASSPNTQPQHF. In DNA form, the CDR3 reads TGTGCCAGCTCACCAAACACTCAGCCCCAGCATTTT.

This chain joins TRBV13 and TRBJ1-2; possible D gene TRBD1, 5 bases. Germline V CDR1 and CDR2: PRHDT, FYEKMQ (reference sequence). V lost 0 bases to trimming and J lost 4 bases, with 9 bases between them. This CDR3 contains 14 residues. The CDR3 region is CASSLGGEVYGYTF. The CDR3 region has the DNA TGTGCCAGCAGCTTAGGGGGGGAGGTCTATGGCTACACCTTC.

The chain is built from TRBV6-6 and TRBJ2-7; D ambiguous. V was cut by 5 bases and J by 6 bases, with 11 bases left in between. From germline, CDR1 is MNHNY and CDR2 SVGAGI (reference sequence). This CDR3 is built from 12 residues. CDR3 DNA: TGTGCCAGCAGTGCCTCGAAATTCGAGCAGTACTTC. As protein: CASSASKFEQYF.

The CDR3 loop reads CAWSPSTGPHEQYF. DNA for the CDR3: TGTGCCTGGAGTCCATCGACAGGGCCCCACGAGCAGTACTTC. This sequence joins TRBV30 and TRBJ2-7; the match to TRBD1 covers 7 bases. Trimming took 2 bases from V and 5 from J; bases not matched to a gene: 9. Germline CDR1 and CDR2: GTSNPN and SVGIG (reference sequence). CDR3 length: 14 amino acids.

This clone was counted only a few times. CDR3 coding DNA: TGCGCCAGCAGTGGGAGTCTATCAAATCAGCCCCAGCATTTT. This gives the protein CASSGSLSNQPQHF. V is TRBV10-2 and J is TRBJ1-5, with D unclear. This CDR3 has 14 amino acids. Trimming stripped 4 bases from V and 4 bases from J, with 11 bases between. Per germline, CDR1 WSHSY and CDR2 SAAADI.

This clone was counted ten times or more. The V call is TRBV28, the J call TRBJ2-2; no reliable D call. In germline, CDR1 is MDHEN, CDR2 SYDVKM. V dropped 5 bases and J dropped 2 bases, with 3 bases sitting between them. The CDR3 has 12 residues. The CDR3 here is CASSLNTGELFF. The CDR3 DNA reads TGTGCCAGCAGTCTTAACACCGGGGAGCTGTTTTTT.

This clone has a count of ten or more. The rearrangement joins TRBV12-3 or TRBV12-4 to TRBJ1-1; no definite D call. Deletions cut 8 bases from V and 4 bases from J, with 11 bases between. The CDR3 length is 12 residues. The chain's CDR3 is CASSLQATEAFF. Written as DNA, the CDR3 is TGTGCCAGCTCCCTCCAGGCCACTGAAGCTTTCTTT.

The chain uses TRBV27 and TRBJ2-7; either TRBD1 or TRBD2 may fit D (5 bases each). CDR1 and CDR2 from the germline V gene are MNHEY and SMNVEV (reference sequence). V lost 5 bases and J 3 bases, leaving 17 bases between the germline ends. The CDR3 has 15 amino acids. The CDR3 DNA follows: TGTGCCAGCAGTACGGACTCCCTGGGGGTCTACGAGCAGTACTTC. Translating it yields CASSTDSLGVYEQYF.

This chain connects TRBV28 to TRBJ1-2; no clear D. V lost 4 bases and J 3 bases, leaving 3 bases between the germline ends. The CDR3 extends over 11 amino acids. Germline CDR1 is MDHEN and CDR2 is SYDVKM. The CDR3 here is CASSYDYGYTF. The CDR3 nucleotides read TGTGCCAGCAGTTACGACTATGGCTACACCTTC.

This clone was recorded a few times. The CDR3 region has the DNA TGTGCCAGCAGTGACAGGGACACCGGGGAGCTGTTTTTT. Amino acids: CASSDRDTGELFF. The chain employs TRBV6-4 and TRBJ2-2; D is unresolved. Germline V gives CDR1 MRHNA, CDR2 SNTAGT. Trimming took off 2 bases at V and 3 bases at J, with 4 bases between the two ends. The CDR3 is made up of 13 amino acids.

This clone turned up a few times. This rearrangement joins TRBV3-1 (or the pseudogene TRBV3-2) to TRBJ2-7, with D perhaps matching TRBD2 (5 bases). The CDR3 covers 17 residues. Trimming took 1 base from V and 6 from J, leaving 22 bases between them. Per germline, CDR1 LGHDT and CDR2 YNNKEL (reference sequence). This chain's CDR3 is CASSQVPPDSSSLEQYF. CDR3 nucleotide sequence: TGTGCCAGCAGCCAAGTCCCCCCGGACTCCTCGAGCCTCGAGCAGTACTTC.

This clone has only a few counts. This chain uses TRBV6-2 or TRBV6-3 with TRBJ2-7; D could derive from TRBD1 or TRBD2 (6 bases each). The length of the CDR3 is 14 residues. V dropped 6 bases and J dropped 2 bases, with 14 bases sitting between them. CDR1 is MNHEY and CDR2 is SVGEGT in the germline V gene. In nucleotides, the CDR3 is TGTGCCAGCAGCGACGGAGGGGGGACCTACGAGCAGTACTTC. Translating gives CASSDGGGTYEQYF.